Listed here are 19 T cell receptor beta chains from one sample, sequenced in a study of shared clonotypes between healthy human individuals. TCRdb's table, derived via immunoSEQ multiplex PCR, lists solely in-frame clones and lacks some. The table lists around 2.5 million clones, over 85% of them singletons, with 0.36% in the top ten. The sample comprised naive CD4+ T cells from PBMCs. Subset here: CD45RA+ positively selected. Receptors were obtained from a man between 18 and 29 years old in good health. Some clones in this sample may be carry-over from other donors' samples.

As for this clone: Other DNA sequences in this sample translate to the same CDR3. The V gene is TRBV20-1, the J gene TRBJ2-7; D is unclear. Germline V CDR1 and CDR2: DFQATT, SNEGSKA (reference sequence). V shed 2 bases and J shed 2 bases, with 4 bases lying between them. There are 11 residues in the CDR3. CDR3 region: CSARQAYEQYF. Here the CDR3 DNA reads TGCAGTGCTAGACAGGCCTACGAGCAGTACTTC.

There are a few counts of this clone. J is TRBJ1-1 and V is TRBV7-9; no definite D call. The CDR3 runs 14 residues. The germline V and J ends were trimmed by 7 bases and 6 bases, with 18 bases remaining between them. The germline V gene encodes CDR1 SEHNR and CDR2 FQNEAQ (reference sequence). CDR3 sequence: CASMFAGGVPEAFF. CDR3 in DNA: TGTGCCAGCATGTTTGCGGGAGGCGTCCCTGAAGCTTTCTTT.

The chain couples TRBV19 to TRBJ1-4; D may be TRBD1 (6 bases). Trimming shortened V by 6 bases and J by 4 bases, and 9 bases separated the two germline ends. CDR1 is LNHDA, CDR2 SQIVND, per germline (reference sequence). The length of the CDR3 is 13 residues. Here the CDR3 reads CASSRTVNEKLFF. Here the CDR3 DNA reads TGTGCCAGTAGCCGGACAGTTAATGAAAAACTGTTTTTT.

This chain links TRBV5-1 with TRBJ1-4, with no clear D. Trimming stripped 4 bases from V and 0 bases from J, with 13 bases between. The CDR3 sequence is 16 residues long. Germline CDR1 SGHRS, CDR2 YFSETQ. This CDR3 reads CASSEPGGPTNEKLFF. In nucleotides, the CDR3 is TGCGCCAGCAGCGAACCAGGAGGTCCAACTAATGAAAAACTGTTTTTT.

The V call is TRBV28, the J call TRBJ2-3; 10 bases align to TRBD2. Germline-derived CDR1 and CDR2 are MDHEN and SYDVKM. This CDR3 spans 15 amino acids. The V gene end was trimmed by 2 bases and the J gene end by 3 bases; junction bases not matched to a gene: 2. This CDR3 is CASSLGAGGTDTQYF. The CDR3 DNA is TGTGCCAGCAGTTTAGGAGCGGGAGGGACAGATACGCAGTATTTT.

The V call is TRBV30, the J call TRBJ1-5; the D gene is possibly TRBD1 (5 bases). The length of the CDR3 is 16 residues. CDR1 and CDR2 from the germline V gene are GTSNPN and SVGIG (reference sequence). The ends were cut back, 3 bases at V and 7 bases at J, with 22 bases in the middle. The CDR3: CAWSFWGYGARQPQHF. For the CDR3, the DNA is TGTGCCTGGAGCTTCTGGGGGTACGGGGCGCGGCAGCCCCAGCATTTT. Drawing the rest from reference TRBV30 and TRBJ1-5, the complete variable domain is SQTIHQWPATLVQPVGSPLSLECTVEGTSNPNLYWYRQAAGRGLQLLFYSVGIGQISSEVPQNLSASRPQDRQFILSSKKLLLSDSGFYLCAWSFWGYGARQPQHFGDGTRLSIL.

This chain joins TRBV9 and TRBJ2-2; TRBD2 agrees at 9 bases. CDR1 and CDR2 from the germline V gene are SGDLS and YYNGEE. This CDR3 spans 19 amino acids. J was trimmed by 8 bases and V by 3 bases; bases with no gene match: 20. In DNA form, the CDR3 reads TGTGCCAGCAGCGCGGGGATTCAGAGGCTAGCGGGAAGGAATGGGGAGCTGTTTTTT. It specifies CASSAGIQRLAGRNGELFF.

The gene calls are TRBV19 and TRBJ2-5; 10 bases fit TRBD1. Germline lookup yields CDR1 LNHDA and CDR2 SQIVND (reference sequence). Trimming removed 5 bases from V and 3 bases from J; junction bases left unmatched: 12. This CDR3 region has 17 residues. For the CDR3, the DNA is TGTGCCAGTAGTCTGGGACCGGACAGGGGGTCGGAAGAGACCCAGTACTTC. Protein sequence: CASSLGPDRGSEETQYF.

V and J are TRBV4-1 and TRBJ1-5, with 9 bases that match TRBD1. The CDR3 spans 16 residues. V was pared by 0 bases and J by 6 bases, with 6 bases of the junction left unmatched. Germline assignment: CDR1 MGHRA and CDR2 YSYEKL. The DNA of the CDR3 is TGCGCCAGCAGCCAAGAGACGACAGGGGGGGCTCAGCCCCAGCATTTT. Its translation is CASSQETTGGAQPQHF.

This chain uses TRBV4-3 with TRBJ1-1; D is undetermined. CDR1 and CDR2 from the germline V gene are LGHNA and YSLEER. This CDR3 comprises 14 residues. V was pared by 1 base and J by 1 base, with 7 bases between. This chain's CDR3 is CASSQGRRNTEAFF. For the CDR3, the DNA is TGCGCCAGCAGCCAAGGCCGGAGGAACACTGAAGCTTTCTTT.

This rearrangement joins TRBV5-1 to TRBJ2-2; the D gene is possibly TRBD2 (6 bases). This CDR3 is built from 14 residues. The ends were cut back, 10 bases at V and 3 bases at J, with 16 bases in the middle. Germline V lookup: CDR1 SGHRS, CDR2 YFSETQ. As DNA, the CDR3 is TGCGCCGGTAGGAGGGATCCCCACACCGGGGAGCTGTTTTTT. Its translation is CAGRRDPHTGELFF.

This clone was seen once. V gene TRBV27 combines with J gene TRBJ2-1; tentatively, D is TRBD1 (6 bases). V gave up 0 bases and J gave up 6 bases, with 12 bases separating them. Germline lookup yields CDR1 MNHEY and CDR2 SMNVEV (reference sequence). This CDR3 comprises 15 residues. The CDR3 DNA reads TGTGCCAGCAGTTTATCCTTGAAGGGGGTCAATGAGCAGTTCTTC. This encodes CASSLSLKGVNEQFF.

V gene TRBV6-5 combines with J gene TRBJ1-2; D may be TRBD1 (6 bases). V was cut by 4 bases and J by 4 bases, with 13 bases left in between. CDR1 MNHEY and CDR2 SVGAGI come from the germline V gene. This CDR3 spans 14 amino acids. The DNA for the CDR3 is TGTGCCAGCAGTTCAACGACAGGTAGCTATGGCTACACCTTC. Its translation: CASSSTTGSYGYTF.

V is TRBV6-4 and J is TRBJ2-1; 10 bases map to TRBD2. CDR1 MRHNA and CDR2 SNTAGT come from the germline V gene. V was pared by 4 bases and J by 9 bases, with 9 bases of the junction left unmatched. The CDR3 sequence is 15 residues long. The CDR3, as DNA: TGTGCCAGCAGTGCCGGGACTAGCGCAAACTCTGAGCAGTTCTTC. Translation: CASSAGTSANSEQFF.

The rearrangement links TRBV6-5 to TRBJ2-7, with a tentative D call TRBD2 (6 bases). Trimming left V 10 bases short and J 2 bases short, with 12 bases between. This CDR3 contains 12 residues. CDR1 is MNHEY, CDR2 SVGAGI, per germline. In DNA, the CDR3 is TGTGCCACCGGAGGGAGTGCCTACGAGCAGTACTTC. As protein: CATGGSAYEQYF.

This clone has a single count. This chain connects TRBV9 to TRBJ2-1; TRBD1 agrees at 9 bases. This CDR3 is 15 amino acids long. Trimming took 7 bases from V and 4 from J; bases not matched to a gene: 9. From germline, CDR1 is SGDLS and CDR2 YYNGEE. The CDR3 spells CASGPGDRVYNEQFF. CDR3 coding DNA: TGTGCCAGCGGCCCTGGGGACAGGGTTTACAATGAGCAGTTCTTC. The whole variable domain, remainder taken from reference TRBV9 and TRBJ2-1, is DSGVTQTPKHLITATGQRVTLRCSPRSGDLSVYWYQQSLDQGLQFLIQYYNGEERAKGNILERFSAQQFPDLHSELNLSSLELGDSALYFCASGPGDRVYNEQFFGPGTRLTVL.

The CDR3 here is CASSLFQNYGYTF. CDR3 in DNA: TGTGCCAGCAGTTTATTCCAGAACTATGGCTACACCTTC. J is TRBJ1-2 and V is TRBV27; D is ambiguous. CDR1 is MNHEY and CDR2 is SMNVEV in the germline V gene (reference sequence). The ends were cut back, 1 base at V and 2 bases at J, with 5 bases in the middle. This CDR3 contains 13 residues.

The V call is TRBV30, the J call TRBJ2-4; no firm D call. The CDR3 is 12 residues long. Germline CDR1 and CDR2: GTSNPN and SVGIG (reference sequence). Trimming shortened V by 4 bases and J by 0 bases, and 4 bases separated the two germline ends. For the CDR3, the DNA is TGTGCCTGGAAGGTAGCCAAAAACATTCAGTACTTC. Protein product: CAWKVAKNIQYF.

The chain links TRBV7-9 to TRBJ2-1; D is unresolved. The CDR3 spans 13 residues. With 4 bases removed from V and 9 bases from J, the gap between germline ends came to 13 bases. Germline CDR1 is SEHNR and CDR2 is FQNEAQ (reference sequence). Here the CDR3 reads CASSSYKVGEQFF. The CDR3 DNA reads TGTGCCAGCAGCTCCTACAAAGTAGGTGAGCAGTTCTTC.